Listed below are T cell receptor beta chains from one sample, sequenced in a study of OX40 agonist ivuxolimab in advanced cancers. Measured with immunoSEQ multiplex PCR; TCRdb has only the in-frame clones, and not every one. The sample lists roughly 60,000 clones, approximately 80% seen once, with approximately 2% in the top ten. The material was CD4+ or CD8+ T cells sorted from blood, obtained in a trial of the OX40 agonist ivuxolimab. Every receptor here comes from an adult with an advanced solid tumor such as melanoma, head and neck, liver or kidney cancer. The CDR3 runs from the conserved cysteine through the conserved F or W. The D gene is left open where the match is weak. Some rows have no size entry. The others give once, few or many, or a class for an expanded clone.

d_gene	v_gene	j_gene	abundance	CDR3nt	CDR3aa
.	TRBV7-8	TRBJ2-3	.	TGTGCCAGCAGCTTATCCGAGGCCTCGGCCCTGGATACGCAGTATTTT	CASSLSEASALDTQYF
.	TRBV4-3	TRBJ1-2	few	TGCGCCAGCAGCCAGCTCGGGGACACCTCCTATGGCTACACCTTC	CASSQLGDTSYGYTF
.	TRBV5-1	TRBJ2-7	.	TGCGCCAGCAGCTTGGAGCGGTTGAGCTCCTACGAGCAGTACTTC	CASSLERLSSYEQYF
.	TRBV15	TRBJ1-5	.	TGTGCCACCAGCCCCAGAGCGGGCAATCAGCCCCAGCATTTT	CATSPRAGNQPQHF
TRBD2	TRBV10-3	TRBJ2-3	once	TGTGCCATCAGGGACGAAAAAAGCGGGAGTGTCACAGATACGCAGTATTTT	CAIRDEKSGSVTDTQYF
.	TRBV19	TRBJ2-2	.	TGTGCCAGTAGTCCGGGTCGGGTGAACACCGGGGAGCTGTTTTTT	CASSPGRVNTGELFF
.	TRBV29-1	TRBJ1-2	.	TGCAGCGTTGTAGACAGTAACTATGGCTACACCTTC	CSVVDSNYGYTF
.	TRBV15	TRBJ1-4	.	TGTGCCACCAGCAGAGCCCCCCTTCAGGGGCCAACTAATGAAAAACTGTTTTTT	CATSRAPLQGPTNEKLFF
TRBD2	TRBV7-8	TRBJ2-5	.	TGTGCCAGCAGCTTAGGTAGCGGGAGGACGACAGGGACCCAGTACTTC	CASSLGSGRTTGTQYF
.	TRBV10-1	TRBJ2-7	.	TGCGCCAGCACCCTCCGGGACTCCCACCCCACCTACGAGCAGTACTTC	CASTLRDSHPTYEQYF
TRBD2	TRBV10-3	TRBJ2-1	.	TGTGCCATCAGTGCGGGGACTAGCGGGACCTTTAAGCGGGCCGATGAGCAGTTCTTC	CAISAGTSGTFKRADEQFF
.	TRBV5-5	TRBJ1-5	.	TGTGCCAGCAGCCGCGAGTCTGGGGAACAGCCCCAGCATTTT	CASSRESGEQPQHF
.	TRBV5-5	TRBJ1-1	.	TGTGCCAGCAGCTTGGCCGGACGGAACGCTGAAGCTTTCTTT	CASSLAGRNAEAFF
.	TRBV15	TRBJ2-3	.	TGTGCCACCAGCGGCCGCCCGGGAGTGCCCCTAGATACGCAGTATTTT	CATSGRPGVPLDTQYF
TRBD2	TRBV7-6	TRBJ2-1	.	TGTGCCAGCAGCTTAACGGGACTAGCCTCCTACAATGAGCAGTTCTTC	CASSLTGLASYNEQFF
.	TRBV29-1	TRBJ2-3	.	TGCAGCGCAAGAGAGGGGTCAGATACGCAGTATTTT	CSAREGSDTQYF
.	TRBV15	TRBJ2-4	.	TGTGCCACCAGCAGAGATATGGTAGCCAAAAACATTCAGTACTTC	CATSRDMVAKNIQYF
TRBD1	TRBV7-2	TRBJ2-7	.	TGTGCCAGCAGCTCTTCCGGGACAGACAACGAGCAGTACTTC	CASSSSGTDNEQYF
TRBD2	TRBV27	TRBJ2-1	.	TGTGCCAGCAGGAGCGGACTAGCGGGAGCAGGTAATGAGCAGTTCTTC	CASRSGLAGAGNEQFF
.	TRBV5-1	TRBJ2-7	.	TGCGCCAGCAGCTTTGGGCAGGGTGGCTACGAGCAGTACTTC	CASSFGQGGYEQYF
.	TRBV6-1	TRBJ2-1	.	TGTGCCAGCAGTGAAGCTGGTGGCGGGGATTACAATGAGCAGTTCTTC	CASSEAGGGDYNEQFF
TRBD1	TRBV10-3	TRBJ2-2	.	TGTGCCACCGGACAGGGGGCGCCTACCGGGGAGCTGTTTTTT	CATGQGAPTGELFF
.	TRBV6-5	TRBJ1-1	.	TGTGCCAGCAGTAACCCCGGGGGGTTCGCTGAAGCTTTCTTT	CASSNPGGFAEAFF
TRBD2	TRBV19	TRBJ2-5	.	TGTGCCAGTAGTCCCGACGGACTAGCGGACCAAGAGACCCAGTACTTC	CASSPDGLADQETQYF
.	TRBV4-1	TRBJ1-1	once	TGCGCCAGCAGCCAAGTTTCCAGGAACACTGAAGCTTTCTTT	CASSQVSRNTEAFF
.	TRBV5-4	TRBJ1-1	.	TGTGCCAGCAGCTTGGTGGAAGATCCAAACACTGAAGCTTTCTTT	CASSLVEDPNTEAFF
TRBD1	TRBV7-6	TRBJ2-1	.	TGTGCCAGCAGTAAACAGGGGAATGAGCAGTTCTTC	CASSKQGNEQFF
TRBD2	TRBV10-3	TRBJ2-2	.	TGTGCCATCAGTGTAGCGGGAGTTGGTACCGGGGAGCTGTTTTTT	CAISVAGVGTGELFF
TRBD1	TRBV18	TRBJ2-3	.	TGTGCCAGCTCACCGGGACAGGTCGACCATAGCACAGATACGCAGTATTTT	CASSPGQVDHSTDTQYF
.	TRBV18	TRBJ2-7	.	TGTGCCAGCTCACCGCCTGCCGGGGGGCGAAACGAGCAGTACTTC	CASSPPAGGRNEQYF
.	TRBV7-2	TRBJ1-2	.	TGTGCCAGCAGCTTAGAGGCTAACTATGGCTACACCTTC	CASSLEANYGYTF
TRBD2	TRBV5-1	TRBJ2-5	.	TGCGCCAGCAGTGATCGGGGAGGGATGGAGACCCAGTACTTC	CASSDRGGMETQYF
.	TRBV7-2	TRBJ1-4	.	TGTGCCAGCAGCTTACCACAAAATGAAAAACTGTTTTTT	CASSLPQNEKLFF
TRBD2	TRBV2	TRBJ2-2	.	TGTGCCAGCAGTGGACTAGCGGCGAACACCGGGGAGCTGTTTTTT	CASSGLAANTGELFF
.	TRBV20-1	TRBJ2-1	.	TGCAGTGCTAGACTGTACAATGAGCAGTTCTTC	CSARLYNEQFF
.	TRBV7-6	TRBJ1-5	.	TGTGCCAGCAGCTTAGATGAGGGGTTCGATCAGCCCCAGCATTTT	CASSLDEGFDQPQHF
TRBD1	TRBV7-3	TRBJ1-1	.	TGTGCCAGCAGCGCGGGGGGACAGGTAGAGAACACTGAAGCTTTCTTT	CASSAGGQVENTEAFF
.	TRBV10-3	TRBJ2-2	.	TGTGCCATCAGTGACGGTCCCCTATCGAACACCGGGGAGCTGTTTTTT	CAISDGPLSNTGELFF
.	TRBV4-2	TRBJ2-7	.	TGTGCCAGCAGCCACAACGGGGGGCCCTACGAGCAGTACTTC	CASSHNGGPYEQYF
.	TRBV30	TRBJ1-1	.	TGTGCCTGGAGGCCTACAGGGAACACTGAAGCTTTCTTT	CAWRPTGNTEAFF
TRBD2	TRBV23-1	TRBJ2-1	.	TGCGCCAGCAGTCGAGGGCTACCGGGACTAGCGGGAGTTTTTTACAATGAGCAGTTCTTC	CASSRGLPGLAGVFYNEQFF
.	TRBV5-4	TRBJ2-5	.	TGTGCCAGCAGCCCCCGGGATGGGCAAGAGACCCAGTACTTC	CASSPRDGQETQYF
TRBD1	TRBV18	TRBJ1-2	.	TGTGCCAGCTCACCCTCGACAGGGGCCTATGGCTACACCTTC	CASSPSTGAYGYTF
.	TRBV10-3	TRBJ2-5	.	TGTGCCATCAGTGATAGAGGAGAGGCCCAGTACTTC	CAISDRGEAQYF
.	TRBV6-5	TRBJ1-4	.	TGTGCCAGCAGGTGGACCGGGGGGTTGGATGAAAAACTGTTTTTT	CASRWTGGLDEKLFF
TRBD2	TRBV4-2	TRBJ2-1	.	TGTGCCAGCAGCCAAAGAGCGGGAGTATGGTATGAGCAGTTCTTC	CASSQRAGVWYEQFF
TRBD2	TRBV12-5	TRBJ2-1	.	TGTGCCTCCTCTGATAGCGGGAGGGCCTACAATGAGCAGTTCTTC	CASSDSGRAYNEQFF
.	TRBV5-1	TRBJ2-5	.	TGCGCCAGCAGTGTGGAGCTACAAGAGACCCAGTACTTC	CASSVELQETQYF
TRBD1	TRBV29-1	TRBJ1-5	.	TGCAGCGTTGTTTTCCCAGACAGGGGCAATCAGCCCCAGCATTTT	CSVVFPDRGNQPQHF
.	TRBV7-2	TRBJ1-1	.	TGTGCCAGCAGCTTAGTTGGGTTGAACACTGAAGCTTTCTTT	CASSLVGLNTEAFF
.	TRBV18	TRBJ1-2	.	TGTGCCAGCTCACGGGATCGGACGGAAGGGTATGGCTACACCTTC	CASSRDRTEGYGYTF
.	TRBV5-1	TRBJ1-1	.	TGCGCCAGCAGCATGAGATCCGGGTTGAACACTGAAGCTTTCTTT	CASSMRSGLNTEAFF